Each of the 14 T cell receptor beta chains below was sequenced from the same sample in a study of early T cells in non-severe SARS-CoV-2 infection. TCRdb itself ran the 5' RACE reads through MiXCR, one entry per CDR3 protein. The data contain approximately 97,000 distinct CDR3 sequences, roughly 13% of them seen just once; the ten biggest clones take up 6.2%. What was sequenced was whole blood. These receptors were taken from an adult who was a healthcare worker with PCR-confirmed SARS-CoV-2 infection or an uninfected control (not recorded which).

In this sample, this clonotype turned up many times. The V and J genes are TRBV19 and TRBJ2-1; TRBD1 agrees at 11 bases. Germline CDR1 and CDR2: LNHDA and SQIVND (reference sequence). CDR3 length: 19 residues. Trimming cost V 2 bases and J 7 bases; bases outside gene matches: 16. CDR3 coding DNA: TGTGCCAGTAGTATAATGCCGGGACAGGGGGGAGATGGTTTGAATGAGCAGTTCTTC. This encodes CASSIMPGQGGDGLNEQFF.

The table lists this clonotype with many counts. In nucleotides, the CDR3 is TGTGCCAGCAGCGTAGTACCCCAGAACACAGATACGCAGTATTTT. Protein product: CASSVVPQNTDTQYF. The rearrangement links TRBV9 to TRBJ2-3, with D hard to call. Deletions cut 0 bases from V and 2 bases from J, with 10 bases between. The CDR3 runs 15 residues. Germline CDR1 SGDLS, CDR2 YYNGEE.

The rearrangement joins TRBV27 to TRBJ1-1; D uncertain. Germline CDR1 and CDR2: MNHEY and SMNVEV (reference sequence). CDR3 length: 13 residues. Between the trimmed V and J ends, which lost 3 bases and 11 bases, there was a span of 16 bases. CDR3: CASSFDRAGAAFF. CDR3 nucleotide sequence: TGTGCCAGCAGTTTTGATAGGGCCGGAGCGGCTTTCTTT.

This clonotype was seen a handful of times. This chain connects TRBV2 to TRBJ2-3; no reliable D call. The CDR3 covers 15 residues. V was cut by 5 bases and J by 1 base, with 13 bases left in between. Germline V gives CDR1 SNHLY, CDR2 FYNNEI. The CDR3 here is CASSSIPTGTDTQYF. DNA of the CDR3: TGTGCCAGCAGTTCTATACCTACCGGCACAGATACGCAGTATTTT. Full variable domain (remainder filled in from reference TRBV2 and TRBJ2-3): EPEVTQTPSHQVTQMGQEVILRCVPISNHLYFYWYRQILGQKVEFLVSFYNNEISEKSEIFDDQFSVERPDGSNFTLKIRSTKLEDSAMYFCASSSIPTGTDTQYFGPGTRLTVL.

This sequence joins TRBV20-1 and TRBJ2-1; 8 bases are shared with TRBD2. Germline loops: CDR1 DFQATT, CDR2 SNEGSKA (reference sequence). There are 16 residues in the CDR3. V lost 5 bases, J lost 9 bases, and 18 bases stayed unmatched. The CDR3 region is CSAPIHDSGILSEQFF. CDR3 DNA sequence: TGCAGTGCTCCGATACATGATAGCGGGATATTGAGTGAGCAGTTCTTC.

This clonotype was recorded many times. This sequence joins TRBV19 and TRBJ2-7; 10 nucleotides match TRBD1. CDR3 length equals 15 residues. Germline CDR1 is LNHDA and CDR2 is SQIVND (reference sequence). The J segment lost 6 bases and the V segment lost 5 bases, leaving 10 bases of the junction unmatched. CDR3 coding DNA: TGTGCCAGTAGTTTCTCGGACAGGGGGATGGGCGAGCAGTACTTC. It codes for CASSFSDRGMGEQYF.

V and J are TRBV20-1 and TRBJ1-5; possible D gene TRBD1, 6 bases. Looked up from germline, CDR1 is DFQATT and CDR2 is SNEGSKA (reference sequence). The CDR3 consists of 12 residues. Trimming removed 2 bases at V and 7 bases at J, with 9 bases between. CDR3 in amino acids: CSARLGGQPQHF. The CDR3 DNA follows: TGCAGTGCTAGATTGGGGGGCCAGCCCCAGCATTTT.

The gene calls are TRBV20-1 and TRBJ2-7; TRBD2 aligns across 8 bases. The CDR3 extends over 16 amino acids. Trimming removed 3 bases from V and 4 bases from J; junction bases left unmatched: 14. Germline V gene lookup returns CDR1 DFQATT and CDR2 SNEGSKA (reference sequence). The CDR3 DNA follows: TGCAGTGCTAGGCCGTTAGCGGGACAAGCTACATACGAGCAGTACTTC. Its protein is CSARPLAGQATYEQYF.

The chain combines TRBV14 with TRBJ2-1; D is unresolved. The CDR3 covers 18 residues. The germline V and J ends were trimmed by 4 bases and 3 bases, with 22 bases remaining between them. Germline CDR1 is SGHDN and CDR2 is FVKESK. The CDR3 DNA reads as TGTGCCAGCAGCCCGTGGCGTCACCAAGCTTCTTTCTACAATGAGCAGTTCTTC. Amino acids: CASSPWRHQASFYNEQFF.

This clonotype was observed at least ten times. The chain is built from TRBV27 and TRBJ2-3; 9 positions match TRBD1. Germline V gene sequence: CDR1 MNHEY, CDR2 SMNVEV (reference sequence). V lost 2 bases, J lost 4 bases, and 10 bases stayed unmatched. The CDR3 is 17 amino acids. CDR3 loop: CASSLDPSGTGSDTQYF. In DNA, the CDR3 is TGTGCCAGCAGTTTAGACCCCTCCGGGACAGGGTCAGATACGCAGTATTTT.

This clonotype was counted many times. The V call is TRBV28, the J call TRBJ1-6; tentatively, D is TRBD1 (5 bases). The CDR3 has 15 residues. Germline V gene data show CDR1 as MDHEN and CDR2 as SYDVKM. Trimming stripped 6 bases from V and 7 bases from J, with 16 bases between. CDR3 DNA sequence: TGTGCCAGCAGCCCCCGAACGGGGGGGAATTCACCCCTCCACTTT. As protein: CASSPRTGGNSPLHF.

The rearrangement links TRBV4-2 to TRBJ1-5, with 7 bases matching TRBD1. CDR1 and CDR2 from the germline V gene are LGHNA and YNFKEQ. Trimming removed 1 base from V and 6 bases from J; junction bases left unmatched: 3. This CDR3 region has 14 residues. The CDR3 sequence is CASSQAEGAQPQHF. CDR3 DNA sequence: TGTGCCAGCAGCCAAGCGGAGGGGGCTCAGCCCCAGCATTTT.

There are a few counts of this clonotype. This chain connects TRBV24-1 to TRBJ1-1, with a tentative D call TRBD1 (5 bases). The CDR3 is 13 amino acids. CDR1 is KGHDR, CDR2 SFDVKD, per germline. Between the trimmed V and J ends, which lost 3 bases and 10 bases, there was a span of 14 bases. CDR3 sequence reads: CATSDKTARGAFF. DNA of the CDR3: TGTGCCACCAGTGATAAGACAGCACGGGGAGCTTTCTTT.

This clonotype was seen only once. Possible read error: a much larger clone is one base away. The gene calls are TRBV18 and TRBJ2-3; 9 nucleotides match TRBD1. The CDR3 has 15 amino acids. Germline V gene data show CDR1 as KGHSH and CDR2 as LQKENI. Here the CDR3 reads CVSSLRDRVGDTQYF. The CDR3 DNA follows: TGTGTCAGCTCTCTCCGGGACAGGGTTGGTGATACGCAGTATTTT. Complete variable domain (other parts from reference TRBV18 and TRBJ2-3): NAGVMQNPRHLVRRRGQEARLRCSPMKGHSHVYWYRQLPEEGLKFMVYLQKENIIDESGMPKERFSAEFPKEGPSILRIQQVVRGDSAAYFCVSSLRDRVGDTQYFGPGTRLTVL.